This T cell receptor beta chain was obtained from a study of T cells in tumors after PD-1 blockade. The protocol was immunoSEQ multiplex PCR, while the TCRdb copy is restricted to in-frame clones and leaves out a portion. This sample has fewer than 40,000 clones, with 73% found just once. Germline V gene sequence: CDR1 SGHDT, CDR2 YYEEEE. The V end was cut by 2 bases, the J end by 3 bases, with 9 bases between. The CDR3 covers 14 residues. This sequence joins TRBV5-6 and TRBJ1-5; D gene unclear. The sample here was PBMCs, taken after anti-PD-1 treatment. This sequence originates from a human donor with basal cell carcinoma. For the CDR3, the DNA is TGTGCCAGCAGCTTTCAAGGAATCAATCAGCCCCAGCATTTT. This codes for CASSFQGINQPQHF.